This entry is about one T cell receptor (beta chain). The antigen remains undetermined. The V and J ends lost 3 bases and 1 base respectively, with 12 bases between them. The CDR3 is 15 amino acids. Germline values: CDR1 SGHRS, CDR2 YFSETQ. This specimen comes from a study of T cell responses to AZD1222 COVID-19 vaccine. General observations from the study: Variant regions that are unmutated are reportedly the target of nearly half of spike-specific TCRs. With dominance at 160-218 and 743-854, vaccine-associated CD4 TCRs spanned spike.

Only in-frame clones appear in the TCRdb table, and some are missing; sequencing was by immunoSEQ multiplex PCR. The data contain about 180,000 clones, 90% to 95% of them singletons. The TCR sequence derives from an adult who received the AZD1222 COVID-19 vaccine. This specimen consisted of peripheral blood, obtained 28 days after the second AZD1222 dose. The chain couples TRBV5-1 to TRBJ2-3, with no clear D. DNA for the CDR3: TGCGCCAGCAGCTCGCTTCGGTCTGGCACAGATACGCAGTATTTT. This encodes CASSSLRSGTDTQYF. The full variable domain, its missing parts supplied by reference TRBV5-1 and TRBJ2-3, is KAGVTQTPRYLIKTRGQQVTLSCSPISGHRSVSWYQQTPGQGLQFLFEYFSETQRNKGNFPGRFSGRQFSNSRSEMNVSTLELGDSALYLCASSSLRSGTDTQYFGPGTRLTVL.